The 32 T cell receptor beta chains reported below all come from one sample, sequenced in a study of identifying expanded T cells in peripheral blood. Data came from immunoSEQ multiplex PCR; TCRdb stores just in-frame clones and leaves some out. This table has 120,000 or so clones, roughly 80% appearing once. Material: blood. The receptors were sampled from a person aged 18-70 years in good health.

This chain uses TRBV9 with TRBJ1-1; D is unresolved. Trimming removed 2 bases from V and 3 bases from J, with 8 bases in between. The germline CDR1 and CDR2 sequences are SGDLS and YYNGEE. This CDR3 spans 13 amino acids. The CDR3 nucleotides read TGTGCCAGCAGCGTCGGGGTATACACTGAAGCTTTCTTT. Protein: CASSVGVYTEAFF.

The J gene is TRBJ2-5, the V gene TRBV7-3; D remains ambiguous. V shed 1 base and J shed 3 bases, with 12 bases lying between them. This CDR3 has 15 amino acids. Germline loops: CDR1 SGHTA, CDR2 FQGTGA. In DNA form, the CDR3 reads TGTGCCAGCAGCTTAAGTTCTGGGATGAAAGAGACCCAGTACTTC. The encoded protein is CASSLSSGMKETQYF.

This sequence joins TRBV29-1 and TRBJ2-3; no definite D call. CDR1 and CDR2 from the germline V gene are SQVTM and ANQGSEA. This CDR3 has 10 residues. V shed 4 bases and J shed 4 bases, with 3 bases lying between them. The CDR3 here is CSVVPDTQYF. The CDR3 DNA is TGCAGCGTTGTTCCAGATACGCAGTATTTT.

The gene calls are TRBV2 and TRBJ2-1, with D perhaps TRBD1 (6 bases). Germline V gene data show CDR1 as SNHLY and CDR2 as FYNNEI. V was trimmed by 11 bases and J by 4 bases, leaving 21 bases between them. The CDR3 contains 15 residues. CDR3: CAQTEGRGEYNEQFF. The CDR3 DNA reads TGTGCCCAGACCGAGGGCAGGGGCGAGTACAATGAGCAGTTCTTC.

The rearrangement links TRBV5-1 to TRBJ1-4; D possibly corresponds to TRBD1 (5 bases). The V end was cut by 0 bases, the J end by 7 bases, with 16 bases between. Germline V gene lookup returns CDR1 SGHRS and CDR2 YFSETQ. This CDR3 is 16 amino acids long. The CDR3 sequence: CASSLDPGGSGEKLFF. In DNA, the CDR3 is TGCGCCAGCAGCTTGGACCCCGGGGGGTCCGGTGAAAAACTGTTTTTT.

The V and J genes are TRBV4-1 and TRBJ2-5; tentative D call: TRBD2 (5 bases). V lost 4 bases to trimming and J lost 1 base, with 13 bases between them. There are 15 residues in the CDR3. Germline CDR1 and CDR2: MGHRA and YSYEKL. This CDR3 is CASSRTGLVQETQYF. CDR3 sequence (DNA): TGCGCCAGCAGCCGGACTGGACTCGTCCAAGAGACCCAGTACTTC.

The chain is built from TRBV7-6 and TRBJ2-5, with a possible D match to TRBD2 (7 bases). The germline CDR1 and CDR2 sequences are SGHVS and FNYEAQ. The CDR3 has 16 residues. Trimming left V 0 bases short and J 5 bases short, with 16 bases between. The CDR3 sequence is CASSLAGGPGLETQYF. The CDR3 DNA sequence: TGTGCCAGCAGCTTAGCGGGGGGGCCCGGTCTTGAGACCCAGTACTTC. The full variable domain, in which reference TRBV7-6 and TRBJ2-5 provide the parts outside the CDR3, is GAGVSQSPRYKVTKRGQDVALRCDPISGHVSLYWYRQALGQGPEFLTYFNYEAQQDKSGLPNDRFSAERPEGSISTLTIQRTEQRDSAMYRCASSLAGGPGLETQYFGPGTRLLVL.

The chain couples TRBV4-1 to TRBJ1-2; 8 bases line up with TRBD1. The CDR3 length is 17 residues. Trimming at V came to 1 base and at J to 7 bases, leaving 14 bases not matched to a gene. Germline CDR1 MGHRA, CDR2 YSYEKL. This chain's CDR3 is CASSQVSTGQDKGGYTF. DNA for the CDR3: TGCGCCAGCAGCCAAGTATCAACGGGACAGGATAAGGGTGGCTACACCTTC.

The CDR3 region has the DNA TGCGCCAGCAGCTTGGTGGCAGGGGGAGGATACGAGCAGTACTTC. This codes for CASSLVAGGGYEQYF. The V gene is TRBV5-1, the J gene TRBJ2-7; TRBD1 might be the D (7 bases). CDR1 is SGHRS, CDR2 YFSETQ, per germline. V shed 0 bases and J shed 4 bases, with 14 bases lying between them. The CDR3 extends over 15 amino acids.

The V gene is TRBV7-8, the J gene TRBJ1-1; tentatively, D is TRBD1 (5 bases). V lost 1 base and J lost 3, with 12 bases in between. Germline CDR1 is SGHVS and CDR2 is FQNEAQ. There are 15 residues in the CDR3. This CDR3 reads CASSLVSGGYTEAFF. The CDR3 bases are TGTGCCAGCAGCTTAGTATCGGGGGGGTACACTGAAGCTTTCTTT.

The V gene is TRBV7-2, the J gene TRBJ2-4, with D unclear. CDR3 length: 16 residues. V dropped 4 bases and J dropped 0 bases, with 13 bases sitting between them. Germline assignment: CDR1 SGHTA and CDR2 FQGNSA. The CDR3 sequence: CASSSRGSRAKNIQYF. The DNA of the CDR3 is TGTGCCAGCAGCTCCCGCGGCAGTAGAGCCAAAAACATTCAGTACTTC.

The chain combines TRBV2 with TRBJ2-3; no clear D gene. The V end lost 5 bases, the J end lost 4 bases, and 7 bases lay between the germline ends. Germline CDR1 SNHLY, CDR2 FYNNEI. This CDR3 has 12 residues. The CDR3 DNA sequence: TGTGCCAGCAGTTACGTGCCAGATACGCAGTATTTT. Its translation: CASSYVPDTQYF.

The rearrangement uses TRBV6-1 and TRBJ1-1; 10 bases map to TRBD1. The length of the CDR3 is 14 residues. Per germline, CDR1 MNHNS and CDR2 SASEGT. Unmatched junction bases numbered 6, after V lost 8 bases and J lost 3 bases. The DNA of the CDR3 is TGTGCCAGCGGGGGGACAGGGGAGTACACTGAAGCTTTCTTT. Translation: CASGGTGEYTEAFF.

V gene TRBV6-5 combines with J gene TRBJ1-6; maybe TRBD1 (5 bases). Germline V gives CDR1 MNHEY, CDR2 SVGAGI. This CDR3 is built from 16 residues. The V and J ends lost 0 bases and 0 bases respectively, with 6 bases between them. CDR3 sequence reads: CASSYSGGSYNSPLHF. CDR3 sequence (DNA): TGTGCCAGCAGTTACTCGGGGGGCTCCTATAATTCACCCCTCCACTTT.

V is TRBV6-5 and J is TRBJ1-5; no clear D gene. This CDR3 comprises 14 residues. Germline assignment: CDR1 MNHEY and CDR2 SVGAGI. V was shortened by 6 bases and J by 2 bases, with 11 bases between the two germline ends. DNA of the CDR3: TGTGCCAGCAGCCAGGCCGGACGCAATCAGCCCCAGCATTTT. It yields the protein CASSQAGRNQPQHF.

The CDR3 spells CASSFGSGRETQYF. The CDR3 DNA follows: TGCGCCAGCAGCTTCGGCTCGGGAAGGGAGACCCAGTACTTC. The rearrangement joins TRBV5-1 to TRBJ2-5; D is possibly TRBD2 (5 bases). Germline values: CDR1 SGHRS, CDR2 YFSETQ. This CDR3 is built from 14 residues. V shed 2 bases and J shed 5 bases, with 13 bases lying between them.

In its sample, this clone was seen a few times. This chain joins TRBV2 and TRBJ1-1, with D uncertain. In germline, CDR1 is SNHLY, CDR2 FYNNEI. The CDR3 sequence is 14 residues long. V gave up 8 bases and J gave up 0 bases, with 13 bases separating them. For the CDR3, the DNA is TGTGCCAGCTGGGAGGACCATGTGAACACTGAAGCTTTCTTT. It specifies CASWEDHVNTEAFF.

The chain couples TRBV19 to TRBJ2-2, with D possibly being TRBD2 (5 bases). CDR3 length equals 14 residues. In germline, CDR1 is LNHDA, CDR2 SQIVND (reference sequence). The V end lost 3 bases, the J end lost 7 bases, and 12 bases lay between the germline ends. This CDR3 is CASSIFHGGGELFF. In DNA form, the CDR3 reads TGTGCCAGTAGTATTTTTCACGGAGGCGGGGAGCTGTTTTTT. Complete variable domain (other parts from reference TRBV19 and TRBJ2-2): DGGITQSPKYLFRKEGQNVTLSCEQNLNHDAMYWYRQDPGQGLRLIYYSQIVNDFQKGDIAEGYSVSREKKESFPLTVTSAQKNPTAFYLCASSIFHGGGELFFGEGSRLTVL.

The chain employs TRBV7-9 and TRBJ2-5; TRBD2 aligns across 7 bases. The CDR3 length is 14 residues. J gave up 0 bases and V 5 bases, and 3 bases lay outside the gene matches. Germline CDR1 is SEHNR and CDR2 is FQNEAQ (reference sequence). CDR3 in DNA: TGTGCCAGCAGCGATCTAGCGGACCAAGAGACCCAGTACTTC. It encodes CASSDLADQETQYF.

The gene calls are TRBV19 and TRBJ1-3, with D possibly being TRBD1 (6 bases). V dropped 7 bases and J dropped 3 bases, with 22 bases sitting between them. The CDR3 consists of 17 residues. Looked up from germline, CDR1 is LNHDA and CDR2 is SQIVND (reference sequence). The CDR3 DNA is TGTGCCAGTACCCCTCGGTCGGCAGGGGAGGGTGGAAACACCATATATTTT. Its protein is CASTPRSAGEGGNTIYF.

J is TRBJ2-4 and V is TRBV2; possibly TRBD1 for D (5 bases). There are 13 residues in the CDR3. Germline CDR1 SNHLY, CDR2 FYNNEI. V gave up 9 bases and J gave up 5 bases, with 14 bases separating them. The CDR3 region has the DNA TGTGCCAGTCAACAGGTACCAGAAAACATTCAGTACTTC. Translation gives CASQQVPENIQYF.

The genes are TRBV4-3 and TRBJ2-2; either TRBD1 or TRBD2 may supply D (6 bases each). This CDR3 region has 20 residues. Germline assignment: CDR1 LGHNA and CDR2 YSLEER. The V gene lost 0 bases and the J gene lost 6 bases, with 26 bases spanning the gap. CDR3 in amino acids: CASSQDRKRRGPEQAGELFF. The CDR3 nucleotides are TGCGCCAGCAGCCAAGATCGAAAGCGTCGGGGGCCTGAACAAGCCGGGGAGCTGTTTTTT.

The rearrangement uses TRBV29-1 and TRBJ1-2; no clear D. The CDR3 extends over 11 amino acids. CDR1 and CDR2 from the germline V gene are SQVTM and ANQGSEA. V was clipped by 3 bases and J by 4 bases, with 6 bases between them. This chain's CDR3 is CSVEVGYGYTF. The CDR3, as DNA: TGCAGCGTTGAGGTGGGCTATGGCTACACCTTC. Together with reference TRBV29-1 and TRBJ1-2, the CDR3 gives the full variable domain: SAVISQKPSRDICQRGTSLTIQCQVDSQVTMMFWYRQQPGQSLTLIATANQGSEATYESGFVIDKFPISRPNLTFSTLTVSNMSPEDSSIYLCSVEVGYGYTFGSGTRLTVV.

The chain carries TRBV19 and TRBJ1-2; 10 bases map to TRBD1. Germline values: CDR1 LNHDA, CDR2 SQIVND (reference sequence). This CDR3 has 16 amino acids. V lost 8 bases and J lost 7; bases outside the gene matches: 16. The CDR3 sequence: CASPRYGGQGGRGYTF. CDR3 sequence (DNA): TGTGCCAGTCCACGATACGGAGGACAGGGGGGACGTGGCTACACCTTC.

This sequence joins TRBV6-1 and TRBJ2-7, with TRBD1 matching over 10 bases. V dropped 4 bases and J dropped 3; count of bases not matched to a gene: 6. The length of the CDR3 is 15 residues. CDR1 and CDR2 from the germline V gene are MNHNS and SASEGT. The CDR3 loop is CASSASRDRGYEQYF. CDR3 sequence (DNA): TGTGCCAGCAGTGCTAGCCGGGACAGGGGCTACGAGCAGTACTTC.

The chain has TRBV9 and TRBJ2-1; no clear D gene. The germline V and J ends were trimmed by 3 bases and 1 base, with 8 bases remaining between them. CDR1 SGDLS and CDR2 YYNGEE come from the germline V gene. The CDR3 has 14 amino acids. The CDR3 DNA reads TGTGCCAGCAGCGCCCGAGTTTCCTACAATGAGCAGTTCTTC. It codes for CASSARVSYNEQFF.

V is TRBV18 and J is TRBJ1-2; D unresolved. Germline-derived CDR1 and CDR2 are KGHSH and LQKENI. CDR3 length: 17 amino acids. Trimming took 4 bases from V and 2 from J, leaving 20 bases between them. The CDR3 coding sequence is TGTGCCAGCTCACGCACAGCCTCACGAGACCTCAACTATGGCTACACCTTC. Translation: CASSRTASRDLNYGYTF. The whole variable domain, filled in from reference TRBV18 and TRBJ1-2, reads NAGVMQNPRHLVRRRGQEARLRCSPMKGHSHVYWYRQLPEEGLKFMVYLQKENIIDESGMPKERFSAEFPKEGPSILRIQQVVRGDSAAYFCASSRTASRDLNYGYTFGSGTRLTVV.

This chain uses TRBV7-9 with TRBJ1-2; 8 bases are a match to TRBD1. The V segment lost 3 bases and the J segment 0 bases; nucleotides outside the gene matches: 3. The germline V gene encodes CDR1 SEHNR and CDR2 FQNEAQ (reference sequence). This CDR3 comprises 15 residues. The DNA of the CDR3 is TGTGCCAGCAGCTTGCGCAGGGGGCCTAACTATGGCTACACCTTC. Residues: CASSLRRGPNYGYTF.

The V and J genes are TRBV4-3 and TRBJ2-3; 10 nucleotides line up with TRBD2. Looked up from germline, CDR1 is LGHNA and CDR2 is YSLEER. After removal of 4 bases from V and 4 bases from J, the junction contained 14 bases not matched to a gene. CDR3 size: 18 residues. DNA of the CDR3: TGCGCCAGCAGCCCCTTTAGTGCTAGCGGGGGTTTCGCAGATACGCAGTATTTT. As protein: CASSPFSASGGFADTQYF.

The chain employs TRBV4-1 and TRBJ1-6; D remains ambiguous. Germline values: CDR1 MGHRA, CDR2 YSYEKL. This CDR3 comprises 15 residues. V dropped 1 base and J dropped 7 bases, with 11 bases sitting between them. The CDR3 DNA reads TGCGCCAGCAGCCAAGTCAAGGGTCCCAATTCACCCCTCCACTTT. Translating gives CASSQVKGPNSPLHF.

This rearrangement joins TRBV7-2 to TRBJ1-2; D gene ambiguous. Germline CDR1 reads SGHTA; CDR2 reads FQGNSA. Trimming took 5 bases from V and 0 from J, leaving 19 bases between them. The CDR3 covers 17 residues. In DNA, the CDR3 is TGTGCCAGCAGCCAACCTTGGGCCGGTCGAGCTAACTATGGCTACACCTTC. Amino acid sequence: CASSQPWAGRANYGYTF.

The chain has TRBV6-5 and TRBJ2-7; the D gene is possibly TRBD1 (6 bases). From germline, CDR1 is MNHEY and CDR2 SVGAGI. The CDR3 is 13 residues long. The ends were cut back, 5 bases at V and 4 bases at J, with 12 bases in the middle. In DNA, the CDR3 is TGTGCCAGCAGTCAACAGGGACAATACGAGCAGTACTTC. This gives the protein CASSQQGQYEQYF.